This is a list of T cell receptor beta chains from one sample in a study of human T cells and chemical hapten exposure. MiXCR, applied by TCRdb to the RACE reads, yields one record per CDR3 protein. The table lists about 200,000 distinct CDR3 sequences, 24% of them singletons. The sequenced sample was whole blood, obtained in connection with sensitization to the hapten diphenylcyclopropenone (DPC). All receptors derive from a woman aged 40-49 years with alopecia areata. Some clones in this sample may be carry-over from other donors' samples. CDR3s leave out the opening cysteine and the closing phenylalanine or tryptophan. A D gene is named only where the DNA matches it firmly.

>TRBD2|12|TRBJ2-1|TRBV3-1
ASSQDPGLAGVR
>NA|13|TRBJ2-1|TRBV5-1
ASSPQAQSYNEQF
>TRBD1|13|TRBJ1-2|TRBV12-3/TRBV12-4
ASSSDRTGGSGYT
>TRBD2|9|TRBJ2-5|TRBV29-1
SVEGGKTQY
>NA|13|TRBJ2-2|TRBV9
ASSVVPGTSGELF
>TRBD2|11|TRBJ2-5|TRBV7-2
ASSTGLVETQY
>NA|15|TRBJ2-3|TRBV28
ASSLLPRGSRRDTQY
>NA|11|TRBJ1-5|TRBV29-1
SVWAGGHQPQH
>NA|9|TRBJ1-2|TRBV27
ASLGGDGYT
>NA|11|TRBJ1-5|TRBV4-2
ASSQVTGQPQH